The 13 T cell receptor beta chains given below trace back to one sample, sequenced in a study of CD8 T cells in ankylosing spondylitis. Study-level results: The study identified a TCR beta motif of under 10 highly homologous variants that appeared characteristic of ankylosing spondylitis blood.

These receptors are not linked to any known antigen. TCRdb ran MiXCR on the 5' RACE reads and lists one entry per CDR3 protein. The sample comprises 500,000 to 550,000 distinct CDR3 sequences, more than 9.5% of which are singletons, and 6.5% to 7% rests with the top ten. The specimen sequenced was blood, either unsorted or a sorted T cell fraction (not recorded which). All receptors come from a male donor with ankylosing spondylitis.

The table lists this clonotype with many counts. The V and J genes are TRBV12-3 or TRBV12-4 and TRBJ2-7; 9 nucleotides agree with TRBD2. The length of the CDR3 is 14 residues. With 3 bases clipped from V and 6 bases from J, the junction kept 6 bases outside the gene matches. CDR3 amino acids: CASSFGLALGEQYF. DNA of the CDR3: TGTGCCAGCAGTTTTGGACTAGCGTTAGGCGAGCAGTACTTC.

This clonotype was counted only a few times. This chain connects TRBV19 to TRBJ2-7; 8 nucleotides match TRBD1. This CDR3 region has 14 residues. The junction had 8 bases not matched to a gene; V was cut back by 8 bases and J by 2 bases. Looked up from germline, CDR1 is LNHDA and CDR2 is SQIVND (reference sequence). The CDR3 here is CASRAQGAAYEQYF. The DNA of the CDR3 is TGTGCCAGTCGGGCGCAGGGGGCGGCCTACGAGCAGTACTTC.

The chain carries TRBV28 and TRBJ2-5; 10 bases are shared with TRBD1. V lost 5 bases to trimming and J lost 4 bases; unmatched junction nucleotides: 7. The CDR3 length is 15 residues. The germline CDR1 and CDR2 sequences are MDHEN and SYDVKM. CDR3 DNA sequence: TGTGCCAGCAGTCAGGGACAGGGGAGGGGAGAGACCCAGTACTTC. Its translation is CASSQGQGRGETQYF.

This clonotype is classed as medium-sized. CDR3 region: CASSSGQGRVGYTF. DNA for the CDR3: TGTGCCAGCAGTTCTGGACAGGGAAGGGTTGGCTACACCTTC. The chain links TRBV12-3 or TRBV12-4 to TRBJ1-2; 8 bases fit TRBD1. V lost 4 bases and J lost 7; bases outside the gene matches: 8. The CDR3 length is 14 residues.

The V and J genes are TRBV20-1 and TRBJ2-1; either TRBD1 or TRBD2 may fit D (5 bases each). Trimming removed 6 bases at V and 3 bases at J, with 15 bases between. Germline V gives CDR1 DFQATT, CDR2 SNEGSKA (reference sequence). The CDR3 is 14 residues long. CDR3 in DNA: TGCAGTGCCCTCCGGGGCCTGATCTACAATGAGCAGTTCTTC. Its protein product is CSALRGLIYNEQFF.

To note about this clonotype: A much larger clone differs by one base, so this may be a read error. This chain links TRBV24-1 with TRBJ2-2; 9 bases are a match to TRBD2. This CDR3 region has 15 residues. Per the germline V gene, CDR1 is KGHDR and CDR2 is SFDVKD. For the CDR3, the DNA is TGTGCCACCAGTGATTTGGGACTAGCGACCGGGGAGCTGGTTTTT. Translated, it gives CATSDLGLATGELVF.

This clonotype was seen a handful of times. The CDR3 DNA follows: TGTGCCTGGAGTGTGCCGGGCATCAACTCCTACAATGAGCAGTTCTTC. Translating it yields CAWSVPGINSYNEQFF. The chain has TRBV30 and TRBJ2-1; no clear D. V dropped 0 bases and J dropped 0 bases, with 12 bases sitting between them. The CDR3 has 16 amino acids. Germline CDR1 and CDR2: GTSNPN and SVGIG (reference sequence).

The CDR3 coding sequence is TGCAGTGCTGGAGCCACACAGGAAGCCGCCAGCGGGCTTAACAATGAGCAGTTCTTC. Protein: CSAGATQEAASGLNNEQFF. V gene TRBV20-1 combines with J gene TRBJ2-1; possibly TRBD2 for D (6 bases). This CDR3 has 19 amino acids. Germline V gene sequence: CDR1 DFQATT, CDR2 SNEGSKA (reference sequence). Trimming left V 5 bases short and J 5 bases short, with 31 bases between.

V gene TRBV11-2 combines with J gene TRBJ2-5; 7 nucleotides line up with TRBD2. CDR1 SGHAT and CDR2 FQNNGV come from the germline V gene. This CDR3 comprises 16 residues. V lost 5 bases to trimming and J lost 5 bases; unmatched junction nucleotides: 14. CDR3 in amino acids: CASSLLLASGPETQYF. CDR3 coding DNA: TGTGCCAGCAGCCTCCTGCTAGCTAGCGGCCCGGAGACCCAGTACTTC.

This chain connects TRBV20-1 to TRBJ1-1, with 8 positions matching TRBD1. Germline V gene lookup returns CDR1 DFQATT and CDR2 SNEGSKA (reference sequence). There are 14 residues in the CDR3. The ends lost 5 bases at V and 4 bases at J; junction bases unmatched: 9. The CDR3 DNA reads TGCAGTGCTGGGTGGACAGGGAGGGGCACTGAAGCTTTCTTT. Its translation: CSAGWTGRGTEAFF.

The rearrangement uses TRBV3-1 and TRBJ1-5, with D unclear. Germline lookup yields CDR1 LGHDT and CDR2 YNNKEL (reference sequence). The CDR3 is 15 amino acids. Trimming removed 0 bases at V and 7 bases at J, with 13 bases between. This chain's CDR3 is CASSQDLRSGQPQHF. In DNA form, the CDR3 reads TGTGCCAGCAGCCAAGATTTGAGATCTGGGCAGCCCCAGCATTTT.

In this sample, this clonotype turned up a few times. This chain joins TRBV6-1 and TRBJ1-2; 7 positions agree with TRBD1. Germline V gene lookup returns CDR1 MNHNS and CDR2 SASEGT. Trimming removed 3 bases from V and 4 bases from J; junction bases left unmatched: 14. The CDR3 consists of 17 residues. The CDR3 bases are TGTGCCAGCAGTGATGGGACAGCGCCAATACCTTCCTATGGCTACACCTTC. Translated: CASSDGTAPIPSYGYTF.

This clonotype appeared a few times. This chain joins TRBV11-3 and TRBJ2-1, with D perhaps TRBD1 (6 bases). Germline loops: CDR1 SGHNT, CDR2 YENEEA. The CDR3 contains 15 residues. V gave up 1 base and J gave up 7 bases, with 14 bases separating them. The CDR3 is CASSLAGQLRNEQFF. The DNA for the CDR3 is TGTGCCAGCAGCTTAGCCGGACAGTTACGGAATGAGCAGTTCTTC. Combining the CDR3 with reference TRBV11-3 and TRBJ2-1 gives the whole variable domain EAGVVQSPRYKIIEKKQPVAFWCNPISGHNTLYWYLQNLGQGPELLIRYENEEAVDDSQLPKDRFSAERLKGVDSTLKIQPAELGDSAVYLCASSLAGQLRNEQFFGPGTRLTVL.